Given below is one TCR beta chain in context. In the original processing: By means of reference gene primer amplification, nucleated cell counts were estimated. Data came from immunoSEQ multiplex PCR; TCRdb stores just in-frame clones and leaves some out. V, J and clone size were drawn from that table, and D and trimming were deduced from the DNA. The data contain about 120,000 clones, about 83% of them singletons. This record comes from a study of blood T cell repertoires in COVID-19. Background on the study: Samples of COVID-19 (acute and convalescent) were obtained from the United States, Italy and Spain. From T cells, B-cell-depleted T cells, or PBMCs came the material, which was cDNA or gDNA.

The CDR3 sequence is 14 residues long. Germline CDR1 reads SNHLY; CDR2 reads FYNNEI. Trimming shortened V by 2 bases and J by 1 base, and 8 bases separated the two germline ends. Input material: peripheral blood. The sequence was obtained from a man aged 55 to 70 with acute or convalescent COVID-19. The V call is TRBV2, the J call TRBJ1-1; D call uncertain. The CDR3 region has the DNA TGTGCCAGCAGTGAACCGGCAGGGAACACTGAAGCTTTCTTT. It codes for CASSEPAGNTEAFF.